Below, one T cell receptor beta chain is given with its context. This entry is derived from a study of blood T cell repertoires in COVID-19. At the level of the study: Italy, Spain and the United States were the sources of the convalescent and acute COVID-19 samples. PBMCs, B-cell-depleted T cells, or T cells provided the cDNA or gDNA that made up the material.

Authors' analysis steps: Reference gene primer amplification yielded estimated nucleated cell counts. Libraries were prepared by immunoSEQ multiplex PCR; TCRdb keeps only in-frame clonotypes and omits some of them. The D gene and trimming were derived from the DNA, and the V and J assignments and clone size from that table. The sample yields about 190,000 clones, roughly four fifths seen once. V gave up 4 bases and J gave up 2 bases, with 20 bases separating them. There are 17 residues in the CDR3. Looked up from germline, CDR1 is SEHNR and CDR2 is FQNEAQ (reference sequence). The gene calls are TRBV7-9 and TRBJ1-2, with a possible D match to TRBD1 (6 bases). The source material was peripheral blood. This sequence was found in a woman aged 35 to 49 with acute or convalescent COVID-19. The CDR3 DNA follows: TGTGCCAGCAGCTCGCCTTGGGACATCCCAGAAAACTATGGCTACACCTTC. Translating it yields CASSSPWDIPENYGYTF.